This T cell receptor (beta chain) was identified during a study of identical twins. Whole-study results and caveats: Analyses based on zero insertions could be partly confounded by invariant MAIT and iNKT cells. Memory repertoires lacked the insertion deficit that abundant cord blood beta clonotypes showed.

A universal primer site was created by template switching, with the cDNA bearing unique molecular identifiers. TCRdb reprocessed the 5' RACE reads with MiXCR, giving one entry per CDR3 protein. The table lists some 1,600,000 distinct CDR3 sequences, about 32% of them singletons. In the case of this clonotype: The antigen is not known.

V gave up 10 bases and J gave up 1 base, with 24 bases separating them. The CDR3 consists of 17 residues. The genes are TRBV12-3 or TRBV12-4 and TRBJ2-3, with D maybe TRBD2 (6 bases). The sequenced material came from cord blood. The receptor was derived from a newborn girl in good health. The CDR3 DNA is TGTGCCACCAATTCGATGTACGCGGGGCGCCGCACAGATACGCAGTATTTT. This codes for CATNSMYAGRRTDTQYF.